The 29 T cell receptor beta chains below all came from one sample that was sequenced in a study of blood T cell repertoires in COVID-19. The assay was immunoSEQ multiplex PCR, and TCRdb's table has in-frame clones only and misses some. Here the sample spans about 230,000 clones, under 90% being singletons. The sample taken for sequencing was PBMCs or T cells enriched from blood (not recorded which). The receptors originated from a woman in her twenties or thirties with acute COVID-19.

The J gene is TRBJ1-1, the V gene TRBV6-5; D is unclear. The V end lost 6 bases, the J end lost 3 bases, and 8 bases lay between the germline ends. There are 12 residues in the CDR3. The V gene's germline CDR1 is MNHEY and CDR2 SVGAGI. The CDR3, as DNA: TGTGCCAGCAGGGAGCCCGACACTGAAGCTTTCTTT. It translates to CASREPDTEAFF.

This chain connects TRBV9 to TRBJ1-1; possible D gene TRBD1, 6 bases. V lost 4 bases and J lost 1, with 11 bases in between. Germline V gene lookup returns CDR1 SGDLS and CDR2 YYNGEE. The CDR3 runs to 14 residues. This CDR3 reads CASSSRTANTEAFF. The CDR3 coding sequence is TGTGCCAGCAGCTCACGGACAGCGAACACTGAAGCTTTCTTT. Drawing the rest from reference TRBV9 and TRBJ1-1, the complete variable domain is DSGVTQTPKHLITATGQRVTLRCSPRSGDLSVYWYQQSLDQGLQFLIQYYNGEERAKGNILERFSAQQFPDLHSELNLSSLELGDSALYFCASSSRTANTEAFFGQGTRLTVV.

This rearrangement joins TRBV19 to TRBJ1-2; 7 bases are a match to TRBD1. V dropped 3 bases and J dropped 6; count of bases not matched to a gene: 4. This CDR3 is 13 amino acids long. Germline V lookup: CDR1 LNHDA, CDR2 SQIVND (reference sequence). The CDR3 region is CASSMTGLNGYTF. The CDR3 region has the DNA TGTGCCAGTAGTATGACAGGGCTGAATGGCTACACCTTC.

The chain recombines TRBV7-3 with TRBJ2-1, with TRBD2 matching over 7 bases. Germline trimming cut 5 bases from V and 7 bases from J; bases unmatched to any gene: 14. The CDR3 is made up of 16 amino acids. Per germline, CDR1 SGHTA and CDR2 FQGTGA. The DNA for the CDR3 is TGTGCCAGCAGCCCTGGGGCTGGACTAGTTTTGAATGAGCAGTTCTTC. This codes for CASSPGAGLVLNEQFF. The full variable domain, in which reference TRBV7-3 and TRBJ2-1 provide the parts outside the CDR3, is GAGVSQTPSNKVTEKGKYVELRCDPISGHTALYWYRQSLGQGPEFLIYFQGTGAADDSGLPNDRFFAVRPEGSVSTLKIQRTERGDSAVYLCASSPGAGLVLNEQFFGPGTRLTVL.

The rearrangement joins TRBV14 to TRBJ2-3; perhaps TRBD2 as D (7 bases). The CDR3 consists of 16 residues. The V and J ends lost 4 bases and 3 bases respectively, with 17 bases between them. Per germline, CDR1 SGHDN and CDR2 FVKESK. CDR3 amino acids: CASSLKGGAGTDTQYF. In DNA form, the CDR3 reads TGTGCCAGCAGCCTAAAGGGGGGGGCCGGAACAGATACGCAGTATTTT.

CDR3 nucleotides: TGTGCCAGCAGGGGTAGTCTAGGGGCCCCAGATACGCAGTATTTT. Amino acids: CASRGSLGAPDTQYF. The rearrangement joins TRBV2 to TRBJ2-3; a possible D gene is TRBD1 (5 bases). The V end was cut by 6 bases, the J end by 4 bases, with 17 bases between. Germline V CDR1 and CDR2: SNHLY, FYNNEI. This CDR3 spans 15 amino acids. Supplemented by reference TRBV2 and TRBJ2-3, the full variable domain reads EPEVTQTPSHQVTQMGQEVILRCVPISNHLYFYWYRQILGQKVEFLVSFYNNEISEKSEIFDDQFSVERPDGSNFTLKIRSTKLEDSAMYFCASRGSLGAPDTQYFGPGTRLTVL.

The CDR3 here is CASSPRDREKGYTF. CDR3 nucleotide sequence: TGTGCCAGCTCACCCCGGGACAGGGAAAAGGGCTACACCTTC. J is TRBJ1-2 and V is TRBV18; 9 bases line up with TRBD1. The ends lost 3 bases at V and 8 bases at J; junction bases unmatched: 7. CDR3 length equals 14 residues. Germline V gene sequence: CDR1 KGHSH, CDR2 LQKENI.

V usage is TRBV25-1 and J usage is TRBJ1-4, with TRBD1 identical over 7 bases. CDR3 length equals 14 residues. V was clipped by 8 bases and J by 1 base; unmatched bases: 4. From germline, CDR1 is MGHDK and CDR2 SYGVNS. The CDR3 loop is CASGAGGTNEKLFF. The CDR3 DNA sequence: TGTGCCAGCGGCGCAGGGGGAACTAATGAAAAACTGTTTTTT.

The chain uses TRBV29-1 and TRBJ2-7; 7 bases are shared with TRBD1. CDR1 is SQVTM, CDR2 ANQGSEA, per germline. The V and J ends lost 4 bases and 4 bases, in that order; junction bases with no gene match: 10. The CDR3 totals 14 residues. CDR3 residues: CSVGIRDRAYEQYF. In DNA, the CDR3 is TGCAGCGTTGGGATTCGGGACAGAGCGTACGAGCAGTACTTC.

Comment on this clone: The same CDR3 arises from other DNA sequences in this sample as well. The rearrangement joins TRBV5-1 to TRBJ1-1; tentative D call: TRBD1 (6 bases). The CDR3 runs 13 residues. Germline loops: CDR1 SGHRS, CDR2 YFSETQ. Trimming removed 2 bases at V and 3 bases at J, with 8 bases between. CDR3 sequence (DNA): TGCGCCAGCAGCTTCCCAGGGGACACTGAAGCTTTCTTT. Amino acid sequence: CASSFPGDTEAFF.

The chain joins TRBV7-6 to TRBJ2-5, with 9 nucleotides matching TRBD1. CDR3 length: 14 residues. The V and J ends lost 4 bases and 2 bases, in that order; junction bases with no gene match: 2. Germline CDR1 reads SGHVS; CDR2 reads FNYEAQ. The CDR3 protein is CASSSGQGQETQYF. The CDR3 DNA reads TGTGCCAGCAGCTCGGGACAGGGACAAGAGACCCAGTACTTC.

Only one count was recorded for this clone. V is TRBV7-8 and J is TRBJ1-1; TRBD1 agrees at 8 bases. The CDR3 has 14 amino acids. Looked up from germline, CDR1 is SGHVS and CDR2 is FQNEAQ. The junction had 11 bases not matched to a gene; V was cut back by 3 bases and J by 11 bases. CDR3 amino acids: CASSFSQSQGGAFF. In nucleotides, the CDR3 is TGTGCCAGCAGCTTTTCCCAATCACAGGGGGGGGCTTTCTTT.

This chain joins TRBV7-9 and TRBJ2-5; TRBD1 matches at 12 bases. Germline trimming cut 1 base from V and 5 bases from J; bases unmatched to any gene: 5. Germline-derived CDR1 and CDR2 are SEHNR and FQNEAQ (reference sequence). CDR3 length: 16 amino acids. The DNA for the CDR3 is TGTGCCAGCAGCTTAGGCGGGACAGGGGGCTTGGAGACCCAGTACTTC. Protein: CASSLGGTGGLETQYF.

J is TRBJ1-2 and V is TRBV5-4; D might be TRBD1 (5 bases). The germline V gene has CDR1 SGHNT and CDR2 YYREEE (reference sequence). Trimming pared 4 bases from V and 1 base from J, leaving 11 bases between. The CDR3 spans 14 residues. This chain's CDR3 is CASSTPGFNYGYTF. The CDR3 nucleotides are TGTGCCAGCAGCACTCCAGGGTTTAACTATGGCTACACCTTC.

The V call is TRBV19, the J call TRBJ2-7; 9 nucleotides line up with TRBD1. Germline CDR1 and CDR2: LNHDA and SQIVND (reference sequence). The CDR3 length is 14 residues. The V gene end was trimmed by 6 bases and the J gene end by 1 base; junction bases not matched to a gene: 4. Written as DNA, the CDR3 is TGTGCCAGTAGCCGGGACAGGGCATCCTACGAGCAGTACTTC. Protein product: CASSRDRASYEQYF. The whole variable domain, filled in from reference TRBV19 and TRBJ2-7, reads DGGITQSPKYLFRKEGQNVTLSCEQNLNHDAMYWYRQDPGQGLRLIYYSQIVNDFQKGDIAEGYSVSREKKESFPLTVTSAQKNPTAFYLCASSRDRASYEQYFGPGTRLTVT.

This chain joins TRBV18 and TRBJ1-2; 9 bases match TRBD1. The CDR3 loop spans 13 amino acids. The V segment lost 4 bases and the J segment 5 bases; nucleotides outside the gene matches: 2. Looked up from germline, CDR1 is KGHSH and CDR2 is LQKENI. DNA of the CDR3: TGTGCCAGCTCACGGACAGGGGATTATGGCTACACCTTC. Translating it yields CASSRTGDYGYTF.

This chain links TRBV2 with TRBJ2-5; possible D gene TRBD1, 5 bases. The CDR3 has 14 residues. Looked up from germline, CDR1 is SNHLY and CDR2 is FYNNEI. With 5 bases removed from V and 0 bases from J, the gap between germline ends came to 10 bases. The CDR3 loop reads CASSRTSNQETQYF. Written as DNA, the CDR3 is TGTGCCAGCAGTCGGACATCTAACCAAGAGACCCAGTACTTC.

As to this clone: Other DNA sequences in the same sample also yield this CDR3. This rearrangement joins TRBV27 to TRBJ2-7, with TRBD1 matching over 9 bases. V lost 5 bases and J lost 4; bases outside the gene matches: 6. CDR1 and CDR2 (germline): MNHEY, SMNVEV (reference sequence). The CDR3 contains 14 residues. CDR3 nucleotides: TGTGCCAGCAGTCCCGGGACAGGGCCTTACGAGCAGTACTTC. It encodes CASSPGTGPYEQYF.

The J gene is TRBJ2-1, the V gene TRBV27; 11 positions agree with TRBD2. There are 13 residues in the CDR3. V dropped 6 bases and J dropped 9; count of bases not matched to a gene: 4. In germline, CDR1 is MNHEY, CDR2 SMNVEV (reference sequence). The CDR3 sequence: CASRLAGASEQFF. In DNA form, the CDR3 reads TGTGCCAGCAGACTAGCGGGGGCAAGTGAGCAGTTCTTC.

J is TRBJ2-5 and V is TRBV5-4, with 9 bases identical to TRBD1. This CDR3 comprises 15 residues. Germline V lookup: CDR1 SGHNT, CDR2 YYREEE (reference sequence). V trimming: 3 bases; J trimming: 3 bases; junction bases outside the gene matches: 6. Here the CDR3 reads CASSSFRDREETQYF. As DNA, the CDR3 is TGTGCCAGCAGCTCTTTTAGGGACAGGGAAGAGACCCAGTACTTC. The variable domain in full, with the rest retrieved from reference TRBV5-4 and TRBJ2-5, is ETGVTQSPTHLIKTRGQQVTLRCSSQSGHNTVSWYQQALGQGPQFIFQYYREEENGRGNFPPRFSGLQFPNYSSELNVNALELDDSALYLCASSSFRDREETQYFGPGTRLLVL.

The chain carries TRBV7-3 and TRBJ2-7; 9 bases are a match to TRBD1. The CDR3 is made up of 16 amino acids. The germline gives CDR1 SGHTA, CDR2 FQGTGA. The V gene end was trimmed by 0 bases and the J gene end by 3 bases; junction bases not matched to a gene: 6. This CDR3 reads CASSLTGGTGIYEQYF. CDR3 in DNA: TGTGCCAGCAGCTTAACGGGAGGGACAGGGATCTACGAGCAGTACTTC.

This rearrangement joins TRBV3-1 (or the pseudogene TRBV3-2) to TRBJ1-4; TRBD1 is a possible D gene (6 bases). CDR3 length: 14 amino acids. Germline CDR1 LGHDT, CDR2 YNNKEL (reference sequence). Trimming stripped 2 bases from V and 8 bases from J, with 12 bases between. The CDR3 here is CASSQLQGREKLFF. The CDR3 nucleotides are TGTGCCAGCAGCCAACTACAGGGCAGGGAAAAACTGTTTTTT.

V usage is TRBV27 and J usage is TRBJ1-4; TRBD1 agrees at 11 bases. CDR3 length: 15 amino acids. Germline-derived CDR1 and CDR2 are MNHEY and SMNVEV (reference sequence). V shed 1 base and J 7 bases; nucleotides not matched to a gene: 2. CDR3 sequence reads: CASSLYGTGGEKLFF. The CDR3 bases are TGTGCCAGCAGTTTATATGGGACAGGGGGTGAAAAACTGTTTTTT.

CDR3 amino acids: CASNIGQGNQPQHF. The CDR3 nucleotides read TGTGCCAGCAATATTGGACAGGGGAATCAGCCCCAGCATTTT. The chain is built from TRBV19 and TRBJ1-5; TRBD1 aligns across 9 bases. This CDR3 contains 14 residues. Germline assignment: CDR1 LNHDA and CDR2 SQIVND (reference sequence). J lost 4 bases, V lost 9 bases, and 7 bases had no gene match.

The chain employs TRBV13 and TRBJ1-1; D remains unclear. The V end was cut by 6 bases, the J end by 3 bases, with 11 bases between. CDR1 and CDR2 (germline): PRHDT, FYEKMQ (reference sequence). The CDR3 consists of 13 residues. The CDR3 loop is CASSPLSYTEAFF. The CDR3 DNA reads as TGTGCCAGCAGTCCTCTAAGTTACACTGAAGCTTTCTTT.

V is TRBV5-1 and J is TRBJ1-1, with D possibly being TRBD1 (6 bases). The CDR3 sequence is 15 residues long. Germline values: CDR1 SGHRS, CDR2 YFSETQ. The ends were cut back, 2 bases at V and 1 base at J, with 12 bases in the middle. CDR3 bases: TGCGCCAGCAGCTTAAGTAGACAGGAGAACACTGAAGCTTTCTTT. Encoded protein: CASSLSRQENTEAFF.

This clone was seen once. The chain joins TRBV7-3 to TRBJ1-1; D remains unclear. Trimming stripped 5 bases from V and 2 bases from J, with 18 bases between. Germline V gene sequence: CDR1 SGHTA, CDR2 FQGTGA. There are 16 residues in the CDR3. This CDR3 is CASSADGVGSNTEAFF. CDR3 bases: TGTGCCAGCAGCGCCGACGGGGTTGGGTCTAACACTGAAGCTTTCTTT.

CDR3 nucleotides: TGCAGCGTTGAAGAGTACACTACTGGGGCCAACGTCCTGACTTTC. This sequence encodes CSVEEYTTGANVLTF. The chain uses TRBV29-1 and TRBJ2-6; the D is unclear. The V end was cut by 0 bases, the J end by 2 bases, with 8 bases between. The CDR3 totals 15 residues. Looked up from germline, CDR1 is SQVTM and CDR2 is ANQGSEA.

The rearrangement joins TRBV5-4 to TRBJ2-7, with D possibly TRBD1 on 6 matching bases. Germline CDR1 and CDR2: SGHNT and YYREEE (reference sequence). The CDR3 runs to 13 residues. Trimming cost V 1 base and J 6 bases, with 11 bases left between them. CDR3 protein: CASSLSRGSEQYF. In DNA form, the CDR3 reads TGTGCCAGCAGCTTGTCCAGGGGATCCGAGCAGTACTTC.